This TCR beta chain was captured by sequencing in a study of blood T cell repertoires in COVID-19. The protocol was immunoSEQ multiplex PCR, while the TCRdb copy is restricted to in-frame clones and leaves out a portion. Seen here are some 220,000 clones, 65% to 90% observed once, and the top ten hold less than 6.5%. CDR1 SNHLY and CDR2 FYNNEI come from the germline V gene. CDR3 size: 16 residues. Trimming removed 2 bases at V and 8 bases at J, with 16 bases between. The rearrangement links TRBV2 to TRBJ1-6; D not certain. The specimen sequenced was peripheral blood. The origin of this receptor is a man aged 50 to 59 with COVID-19, enrolled during active disease. The CDR3 sequence: CASSEYRIQPDSPLHF. The DNA for the CDR3 is TGTGCCAGCAGTGAATACCGGATACAGCCCGATTCACCCCTCCACTTT.